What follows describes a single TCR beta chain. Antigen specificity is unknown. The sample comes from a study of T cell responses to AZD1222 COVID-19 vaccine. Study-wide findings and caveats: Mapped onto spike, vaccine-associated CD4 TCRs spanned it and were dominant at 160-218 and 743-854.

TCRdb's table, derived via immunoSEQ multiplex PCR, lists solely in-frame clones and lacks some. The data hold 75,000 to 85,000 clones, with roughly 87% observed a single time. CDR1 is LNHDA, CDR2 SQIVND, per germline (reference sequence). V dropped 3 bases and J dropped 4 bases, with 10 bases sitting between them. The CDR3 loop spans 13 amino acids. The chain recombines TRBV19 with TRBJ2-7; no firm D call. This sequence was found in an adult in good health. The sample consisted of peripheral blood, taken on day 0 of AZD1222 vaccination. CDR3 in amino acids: CASSIPPPYEQYF. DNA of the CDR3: TGTGCCAGTAGTATCCCACCTCCATACGAGCAGTACTTC.